The source of this TCR beta chain is a study of T cells in Graves' hyperthyroidism and ophthalmopathy. General study points: The authors' 13 V-J model separated ophthalmopathy from stable hyperthyroidism.

Amplification of TCR beta CDR3 regions used RNA as the template. HTBI primers were the set used in a first-round RT-PCR of the TCR CDR3. TCRdb analysed the multiplex PCR reads with MiXCR anew, one entry per CDR3 protein. The top ten clones hold more than 7% of a sample with around 800,000 distinct CDR3 sequences, about 38% of them seen once. Many counts were recorded for this clonotype. Its antigen remains unknown. The ends were cut back, 3 bases at V and 8 bases at J, with 10 bases in the middle. Germline CDR1 SGHTA, CDR2 FQGNSA. The CDR3 sequence is 12 residues long. The gene calls are TRBV7-2 and TRBJ1-2, with no clear D. What was sequenced was blood. The sequence was collected from a young man with Graves' hyperthyroidism. The CDR3 DNA reads TGTGCCAGCAGCTTCCCCCCGGGAGGCTACACCTTC. Protein: CASSFPPGGYTF.